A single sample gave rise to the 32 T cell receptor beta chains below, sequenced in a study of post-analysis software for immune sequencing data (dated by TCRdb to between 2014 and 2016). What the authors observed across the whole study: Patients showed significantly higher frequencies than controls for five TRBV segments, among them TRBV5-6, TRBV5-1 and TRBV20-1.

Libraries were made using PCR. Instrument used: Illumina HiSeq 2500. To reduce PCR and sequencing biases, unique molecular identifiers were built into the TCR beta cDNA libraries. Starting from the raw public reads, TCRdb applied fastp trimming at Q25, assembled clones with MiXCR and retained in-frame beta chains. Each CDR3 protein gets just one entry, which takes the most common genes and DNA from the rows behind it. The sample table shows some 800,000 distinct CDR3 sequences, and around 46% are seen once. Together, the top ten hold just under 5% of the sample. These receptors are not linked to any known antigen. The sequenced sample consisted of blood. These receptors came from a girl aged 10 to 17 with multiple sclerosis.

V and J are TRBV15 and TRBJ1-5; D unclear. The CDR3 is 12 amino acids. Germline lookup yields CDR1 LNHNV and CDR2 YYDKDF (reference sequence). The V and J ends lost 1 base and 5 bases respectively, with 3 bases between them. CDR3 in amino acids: CATSRGYQPQHF. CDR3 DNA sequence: TGTGCCACCAGCAGAGGGTATCAGCCCCAGCATTTT.

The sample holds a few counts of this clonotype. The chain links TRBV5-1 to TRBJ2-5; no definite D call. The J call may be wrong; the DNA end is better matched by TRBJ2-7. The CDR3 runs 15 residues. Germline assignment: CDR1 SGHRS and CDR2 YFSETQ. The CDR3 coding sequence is TGCGCCAGCAGCTTAGTAGGCAGCTCCCTTTACGAGCAGTACTTC. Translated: CASSLVGSSLYEQYF.

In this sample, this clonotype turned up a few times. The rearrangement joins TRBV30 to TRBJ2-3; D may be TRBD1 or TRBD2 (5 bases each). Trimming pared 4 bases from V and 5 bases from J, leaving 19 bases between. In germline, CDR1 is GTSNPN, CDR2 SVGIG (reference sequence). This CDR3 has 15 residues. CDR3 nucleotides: TGTGCCTGGACCACATCCCGAGGGGTGGGAGATACGCAGTATTTT. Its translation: CAWTTSRGVGDTQYF.

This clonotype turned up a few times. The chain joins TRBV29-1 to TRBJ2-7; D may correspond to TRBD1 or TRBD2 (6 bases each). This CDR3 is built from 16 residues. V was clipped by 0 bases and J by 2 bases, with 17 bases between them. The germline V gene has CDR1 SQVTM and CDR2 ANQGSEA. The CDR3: CSVEDPTGSGPYEQYF. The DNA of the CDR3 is TGCAGCGTTGAAGATCCGACAGGTAGCGGACCCTACGAGCAGTACTTC.

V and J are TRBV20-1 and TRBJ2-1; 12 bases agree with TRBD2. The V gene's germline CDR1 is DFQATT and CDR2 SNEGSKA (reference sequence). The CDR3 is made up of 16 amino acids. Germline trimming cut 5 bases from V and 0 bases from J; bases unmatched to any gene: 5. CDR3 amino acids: CSAHGLAGSSYNEQFF. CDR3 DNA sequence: TGCAGTGCTCATGGACTAGCGGGGAGCTCCTACAATGAGCAGTTCTTC.

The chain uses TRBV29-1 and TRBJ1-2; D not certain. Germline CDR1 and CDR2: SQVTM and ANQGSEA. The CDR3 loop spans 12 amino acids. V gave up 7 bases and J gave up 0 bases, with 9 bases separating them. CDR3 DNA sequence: TGCAGCGGAGGGTGGGCTAACTATGGCTACACCTTC. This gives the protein CSGGWANYGYTF.

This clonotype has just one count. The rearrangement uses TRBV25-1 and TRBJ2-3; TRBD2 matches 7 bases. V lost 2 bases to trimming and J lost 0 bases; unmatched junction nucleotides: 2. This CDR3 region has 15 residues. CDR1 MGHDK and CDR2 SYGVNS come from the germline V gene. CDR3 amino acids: CASSEAGASTDTQYF. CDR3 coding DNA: TGTGCCAGCAGTGAAGCGGGAGCTAGCACAGATACGCAGTATTTT.

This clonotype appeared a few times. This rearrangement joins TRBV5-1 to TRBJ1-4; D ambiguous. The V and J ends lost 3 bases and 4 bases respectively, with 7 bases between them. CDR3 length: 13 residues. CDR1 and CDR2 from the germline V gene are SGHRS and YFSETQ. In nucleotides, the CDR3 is TGCGCCAGCAGCTCGGGTGATAATGAAAAACTGTTTTTT. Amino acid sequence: CASSSGDNEKLFF. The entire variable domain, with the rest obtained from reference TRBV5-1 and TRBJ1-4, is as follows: KAGVTQTPRYLIKTRGQQVTLSCSPISGHRSVSWYQQTPGQGLQFLFEYFSETQRNKGNFPGRFSGRQFSNSRSEMNVSTLELGDSALYLCASSSGDNEKLFFGSGTQLSVL.

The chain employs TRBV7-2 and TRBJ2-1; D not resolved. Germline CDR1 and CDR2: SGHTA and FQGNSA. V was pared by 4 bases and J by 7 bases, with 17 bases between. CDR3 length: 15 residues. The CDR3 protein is CASSSPDWGRNEQFF. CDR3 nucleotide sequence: TGTGCCAGCAGCTCCCCTGACTGGGGTCGGAATGAGCAGTTCTTC.

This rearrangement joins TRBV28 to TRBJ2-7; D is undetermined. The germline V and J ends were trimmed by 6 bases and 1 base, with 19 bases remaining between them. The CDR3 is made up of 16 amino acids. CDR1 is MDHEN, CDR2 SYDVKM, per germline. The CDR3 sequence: CASSSRVDSWSYEQYF. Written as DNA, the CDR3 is TGTGCCAGCAGCTCTCGCGTAGACTCGTGGTCCTACGAGCAGTACTTC.

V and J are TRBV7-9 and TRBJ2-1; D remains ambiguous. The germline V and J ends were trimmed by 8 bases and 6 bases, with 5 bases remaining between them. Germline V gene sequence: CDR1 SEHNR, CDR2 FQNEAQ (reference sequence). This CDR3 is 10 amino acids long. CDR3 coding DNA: TGTGCCAGCGGGGTCAATGAGCAGTTCTTC. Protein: CASGVNEQFF.

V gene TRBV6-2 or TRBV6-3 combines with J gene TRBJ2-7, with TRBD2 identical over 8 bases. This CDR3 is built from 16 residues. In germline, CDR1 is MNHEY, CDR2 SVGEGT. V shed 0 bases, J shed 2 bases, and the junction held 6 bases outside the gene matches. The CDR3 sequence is CASSYSGTSPPYEQYF. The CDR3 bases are TGTGCCAGCAGTTACTCGGGGACTAGTCCCCCCTACGAGCAGTACTTC.

The CDR3 DNA follows: TGTGCCAGCAGCTTGACCCCGGGGCACAATGAGCAGTTCTTC. Translating it yields CASSLTPGHNEQFF. The chain carries TRBV5-6 and TRBJ2-1; possibly TRBD1 or TRBD2 for D (5 bases each). This CDR3 comprises 14 residues. Per germline, CDR1 SGHDT and CDR2 YYEEEE. The V gene lost 1 base and the J gene lost 5 bases, with 10 bases spanning the gap.

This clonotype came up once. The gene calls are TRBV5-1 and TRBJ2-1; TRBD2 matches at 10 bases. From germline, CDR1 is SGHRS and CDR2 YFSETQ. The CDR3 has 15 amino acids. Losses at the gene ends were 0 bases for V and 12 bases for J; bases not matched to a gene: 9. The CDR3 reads CASSLVLAGEGVQFF. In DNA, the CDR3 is TGCGCCAGCAGCTTGGTTCTAGCGGGAGAGGGTGTGCAGTTCTTC.

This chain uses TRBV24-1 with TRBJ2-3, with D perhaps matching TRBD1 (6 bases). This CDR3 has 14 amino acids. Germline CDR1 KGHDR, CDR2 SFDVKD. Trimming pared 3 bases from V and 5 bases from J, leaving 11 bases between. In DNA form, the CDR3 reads TGTGCCACCAGTGATGTACACAGGGTAGATACGCAGTATTTT. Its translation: CATSDVHRVDTQYF.

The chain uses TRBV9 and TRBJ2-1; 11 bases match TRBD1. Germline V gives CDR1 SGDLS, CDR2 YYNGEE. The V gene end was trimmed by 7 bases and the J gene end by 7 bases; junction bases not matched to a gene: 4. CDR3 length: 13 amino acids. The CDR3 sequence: CASRGTGGNEQFF. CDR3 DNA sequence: TGTGCCAGCCGGGGGACAGGGGGGAATGAGCAGTTCTTC.

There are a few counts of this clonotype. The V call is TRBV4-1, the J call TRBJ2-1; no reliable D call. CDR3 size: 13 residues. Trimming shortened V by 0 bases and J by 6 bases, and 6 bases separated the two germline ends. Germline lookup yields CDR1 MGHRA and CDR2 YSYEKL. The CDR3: CASSQDLSNEQFF. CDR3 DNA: TGCGCCAGCAGCCAAGATTTGAGCAATGAGCAGTTCTTC.

The CDR3 DNA reads as TGTGCCAGCAGTTTATGGGGAGGAGCCCAATATAGCAATCAGCCCCAGCATTTT. It is translated as CASSLWGGAQYSNQPQHF. The V gene is TRBV28, the J gene TRBJ1-5; D unclear. This CDR3 comprises 18 residues. The germline V gene encodes CDR1 MDHEN and CDR2 SYDVKM. The V and J ends lost 0 bases and 0 bases respectively, with 15 bases between them.

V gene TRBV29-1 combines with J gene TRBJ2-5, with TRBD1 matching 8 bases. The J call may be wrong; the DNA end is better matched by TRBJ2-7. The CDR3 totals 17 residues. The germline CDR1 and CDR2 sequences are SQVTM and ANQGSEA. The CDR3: CSVDLGPGQGGGYEQYF. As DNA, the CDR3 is TGCAGCGTTGATCTCGGACCTGGACAGGGTGGCGGATACGAGCAGTACTTC.

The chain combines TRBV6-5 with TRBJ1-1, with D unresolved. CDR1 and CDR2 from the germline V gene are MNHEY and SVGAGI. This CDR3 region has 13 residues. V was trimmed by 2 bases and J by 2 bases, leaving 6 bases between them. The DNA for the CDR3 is TGTGCCAGCAGTTACAGGGTCAACACTGAAGCTTTCTTT. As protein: CASSYRVNTEAFF.

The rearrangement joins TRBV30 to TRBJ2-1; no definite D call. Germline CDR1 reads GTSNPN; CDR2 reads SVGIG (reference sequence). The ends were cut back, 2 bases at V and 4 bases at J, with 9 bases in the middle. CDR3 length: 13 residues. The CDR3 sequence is CAWSSVGYNEQFF. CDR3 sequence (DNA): TGTGCCTGGAGTTCCGTGGGGTACAATGAGCAGTTCTTC.

CDR3 amino acids: CASSRGLSRELFF. In DNA form, the CDR3 reads TGTGCCAGCAGCCGAGGGTTATCTAGGGAGCTGTTTTTT. V usage is TRBV7-2 and J usage is TRBJ2-2; perhaps TRBD2 as D (5 bases). Germline V gene sequence: CDR1 SGHTA, CDR2 FQGNSA. Trimming took off 5 bases at V and 9 bases at J, with 13 bases between the two ends. The CDR3 length is 13 residues.

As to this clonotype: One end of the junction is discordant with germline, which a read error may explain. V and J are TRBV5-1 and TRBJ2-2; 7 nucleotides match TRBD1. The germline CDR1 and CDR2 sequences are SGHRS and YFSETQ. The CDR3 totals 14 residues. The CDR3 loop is CASQTQGNTGERFF. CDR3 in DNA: TGCGCCAGCCAAACACAGGGGAACACCGGGGAGCGGTTTTTT.

CDR3: CASSQGPRLTYEQYF. In nucleotides, the CDR3 is TGTGCCAGCAGCCAAGGACCGCGACTAACCTACGAGCAGTACTTC. The chain couples TRBV3-1 to TRBJ2-7; possibly TRBD2 for D (5 bases). In germline, CDR1 is LGHDT, CDR2 YNNKEL (reference sequence). This CDR3 has 15 residues. V lost 1 base and J 2 bases, leaving 12 bases between the germline ends.

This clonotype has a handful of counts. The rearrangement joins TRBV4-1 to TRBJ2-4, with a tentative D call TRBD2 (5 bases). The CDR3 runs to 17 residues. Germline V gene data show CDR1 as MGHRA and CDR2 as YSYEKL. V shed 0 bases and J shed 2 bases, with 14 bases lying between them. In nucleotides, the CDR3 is TGCGCCAGCAGCCAAGAAACTGCGGGCGGTTCCAAAAACATTCAGTACTTC. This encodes CASSQETAGGSKNIQYF.

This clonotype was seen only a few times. This chain's CDR3 is CASSPAGGTPDTQYF. The CDR3 DNA reads TGTGCCAGCAGCCCAGCGGGAGGTACCCCAGATACGCAGTATTTT. The chain links TRBV4-2 to TRBJ2-3; TRBD2 matches at 9 bases. This CDR3 contains 15 residues. Germline V gene sequence: CDR1 LGHNA, CDR2 YNFKEQ. J lost 4 bases, V lost 4 bases, and 6 bases had no gene match.

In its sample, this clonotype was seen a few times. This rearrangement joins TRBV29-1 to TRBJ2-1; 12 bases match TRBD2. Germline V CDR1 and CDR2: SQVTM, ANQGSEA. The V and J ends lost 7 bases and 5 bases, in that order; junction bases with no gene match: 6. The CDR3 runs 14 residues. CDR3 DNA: TGCAGCGCTGCCCGGACTAGCGGGAACAATGAGCAGTTCTTC. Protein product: CSAARTSGNNEQFF.

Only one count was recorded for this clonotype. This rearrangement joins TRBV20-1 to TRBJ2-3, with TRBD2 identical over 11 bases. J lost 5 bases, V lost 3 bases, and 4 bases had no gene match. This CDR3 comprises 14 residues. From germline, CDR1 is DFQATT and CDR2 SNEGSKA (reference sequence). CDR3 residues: CSASILAGGDTQYF. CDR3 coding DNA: TGCAGTGCTAGTATTCTAGCGGGAGGAGATACGCAGTATTTT.

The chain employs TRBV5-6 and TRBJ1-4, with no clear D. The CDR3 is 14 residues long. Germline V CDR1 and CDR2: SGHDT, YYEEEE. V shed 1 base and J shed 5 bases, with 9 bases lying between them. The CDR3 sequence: CASSLYRRNEKLFF. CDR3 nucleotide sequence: TGTGCCAGCAGCTTGTACAGAAGAAATGAAAAACTGTTTTTT. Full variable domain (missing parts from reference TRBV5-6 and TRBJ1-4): DAGVTQSPTHLIKTRGQQVTLRCSPKSGHDTVSWYQQALGQGPQFIFQYYEEEERQRGNFPDRFSGHQFPNYSSELNVNALLLGDSALYLCASSLYRRNEKLFFGSGTQLSVL.

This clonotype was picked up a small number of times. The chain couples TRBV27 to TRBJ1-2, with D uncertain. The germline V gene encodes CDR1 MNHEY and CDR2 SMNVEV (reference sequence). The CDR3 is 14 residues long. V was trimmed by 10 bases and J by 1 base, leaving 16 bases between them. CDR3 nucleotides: TGTGCCACCGCAAACCCACCCTTTAACTATGGCTACACCTTC. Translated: CATANPPFNYGYTF.

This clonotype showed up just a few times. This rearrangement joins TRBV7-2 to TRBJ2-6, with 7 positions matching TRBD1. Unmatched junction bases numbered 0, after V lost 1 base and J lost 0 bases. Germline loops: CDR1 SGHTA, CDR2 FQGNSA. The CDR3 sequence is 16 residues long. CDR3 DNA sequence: TGTGCCAGCAGCTTAGACAGGGGCTCTGGGGCCAACGTCCTGACTTTC. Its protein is CASSLDRGSGANVLTF.

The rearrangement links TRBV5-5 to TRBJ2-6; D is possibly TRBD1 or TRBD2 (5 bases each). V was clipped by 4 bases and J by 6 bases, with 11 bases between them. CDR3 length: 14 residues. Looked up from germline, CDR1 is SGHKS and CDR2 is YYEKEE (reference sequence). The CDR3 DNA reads TGTGCCAGCAGCCCCAGGGACCCGGCCAACGTCCTGACTTTC. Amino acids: CASSPRDPANVLTF. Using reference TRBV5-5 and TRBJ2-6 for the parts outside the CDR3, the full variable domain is DAGVTQSPTHLIKTRGQQVTLRCSPISGHKSVSWYQQVLGQGPQFIFQYYEKEERGRGNFPDRFSARQFPNYSSELNVNALLLGDSALYLCASSPRDPANVLTFGAGSRLTVL.